Listed here are 25 T cell receptor beta chains from one sample, sequenced in a study of vaccination and CD4 T cells after COVID-19. Specified treatment: approximately nine-day PBMC culture with coronavirus spike peptide pools or control peptides (ViraFEST assay). No antigen has been assigned to these receptors. The Oncomine TCR Beta short-read assay was applied to DNA of cultured CD4+ T cells. TCRdb redid the calling of the PCR reads with MiXCR, one entry per CDR3 protein. The sample contains 21,000 or so distinct CDR3 sequences, 70% of which appear only once. The sequencing input was CD4+ T cells from blood, cultured in vitro. The receptors were sampled from a human donor who had recovered from COVID-19.

The chain has TRBV28 and TRBJ1-5; 9 nucleotides align to TRBD1. V gave up 7 bases and J gave up 9 bases; unmatched junction bases: 19. Looked up from germline, CDR1 is MDHEN and CDR2 is SYDVKM. This CDR3 is built from 17 residues. CDR3 residues: CASNTPGTGRARSPQHF. The CDR3 DNA reads as TGTGCCAGCAATACCCCGGGGACAGGGCGGGCTAGGTCGCCCCAGCATTTT.

The chain recombines TRBV11-2 with TRBJ1-1; D unresolved. This CDR3 has 15 amino acids. CDR1 SGHAT and CDR2 FQNNGV come from the germline V gene. V lost 4 bases and J lost 3, with 15 bases in between. The CDR3, as DNA: TGTGCCAGCAGCTCAACCGGGCTTTGGCACACTGAAGCTTTCTTT. It translates to CASSSTGLWHTEAFF. Looking up the rest from reference TRBV11-2 and TRBJ1-1 gives the full variable domain: EAGVAQSPRYKIIEKRQSVAFWCNPISGHATLYWYQQILGQGPKLLIQFQNNGVVDDSQLPKDRFSAERLKGVDSTLKIQPAKLEDSAVYLCASSSTGLWHTEAFFGQGTRLTVV.

J is TRBJ2-1 and V is TRBV9, with TRBD2 matching 13 bases. Germline CDR1 and CDR2: SGDLS and YYNGEE. The CDR3 is 16 residues long. Trimming at V came to 3 bases and at J to 7 bases, leaving 7 bases not matched to a gene. The CDR3 DNA reads as TGTGCCAGCAGCGCCTCACTAGCGGGAGGGGTGAATGAGCAGTTCTTC. Protein product: CASSASLAGGVNEQFF.

The rearrangement joins TRBV27 to TRBJ1-1, with D unresolved. Trimming cost V 6 bases and J 0 bases, with 11 bases left between them. The CDR3 sequence is 14 residues long. CDR1 is MNHEY, CDR2 SMNVEV, per germline (reference sequence). For the CDR3, the DNA is TGTGCCAGCAGCTTGGAGGGTATGAACACTGAAGCTTTCTTT. This codes for CASSLEGMNTEAFF.

V and J are TRBV20-1 and TRBJ1-1; D might be TRBD1 (5 bases). This CDR3 spans 16 amino acids. Germline V gene data show CDR1 as DFQATT and CDR2 as SNEGSKA (reference sequence). V gave up 6 bases and J gave up 1 base, with 21 bases separating them. For the CDR3, the DNA is TGCAGTGCCCCGGGGGGAGGGGCTCCGAGGAACACTGAAGCTTTCTTT. It encodes CSAPGGGAPRNTEAFF.

This chain links TRBV5-1 with TRBJ1-1; D is undetermined. CDR3 size: 13 residues. Trimming pared 0 bases from V and 6 bases from J, leaving 9 bases between. From germline, CDR1 is SGHRS and CDR2 YFSETQ. The CDR3 is CASSLASRSEAFF. The CDR3 region has the DNA TGCGCCAGCAGCTTGGCATCCCGGTCTGAAGCTTTCTTT.

The rearrangement joins TRBV24-1 to TRBJ2-1; D perhaps matches TRBD2 (6 bases). Trimming took 2 bases from V and 4 from J, leaving 11 bases between them. CDR1 and CDR2 (germline): KGHDR, SFDVKD. The length of the CDR3 is 15 residues. The CDR3 nucleotides are TGTGCCACCAGTGATTGGCTGCGGGGTTACAATGAGCAGTTCTTC. This translates into CATSDWLRGYNEQFF.

This clonotype has a handful of counts. The chain uses TRBV7-9 and TRBJ1-3, with TRBD1 as a possible D gene (5 bases). In germline, CDR1 is SEHNR, CDR2 FQNEAQ (reference sequence). V was trimmed by 3 bases and J by 0 bases, leaving 9 bases between them. The CDR3 runs 15 residues. CDR3 DNA: TGTGCCAGCAGCTTCCCAGGGCTCTCTGGAAACACCATATATTTT. Encoded protein: CASSFPGLSGNTIYF.

The CDR3 nucleotides read TGTGCCACCAGTGCCCAGGGGGCGGGGGACACTGAAGCTTTCTTT. As protein: CATSAQGAGDTEAFF. V gene TRBV24-1 combines with J gene TRBJ1-1; 8 bases are a match to TRBD1. The CDR3 sequence is 15 residues long. The V gene end was trimmed by 5 bases and the J gene end by 3 bases; junction bases not matched to a gene: 7. Germline CDR1 is KGHDR and CDR2 is SFDVKD.

This clonotype was seen only once. The chain employs TRBV7-2 and TRBJ2-1; 12 bases are shared with TRBD2. V trimming: 5 bases; J trimming: 9 bases; junction bases outside the gene matches: 8. Germline values: CDR1 SGHTA, CDR2 FQGNSA. This CDR3 region has 15 residues. The CDR3 coding sequence is TGTGCCAGCAGCCCGAGGTGGACTAGCGGGATTGAGCAGTTCTTC. Its translation is CASSPRWTSGIEQFF.

V gene TRBV20-1 combines with J gene TRBJ1-1, with TRBD1 identical over 7 bases. Germline trimming cut 2 bases from V and 2 bases from J; bases unmatched to any gene: 5. The CDR3 runs 14 residues. The germline CDR1 and CDR2 sequences are DFQATT and SNEGSKA (reference sequence). The CDR3 DNA sequence: TGCAGTGCTAGAAAGGGACAGACTAACACTGAAGCTTTCTTT. It encodes CSARKGQTNTEAFF.

There are a few counts of this clonotype. The V and J genes are TRBV20-1 and TRBJ2-5; 10 nucleotides agree with TRBD2. CDR1 DFQATT and CDR2 SNEGSKA come from the germline V gene (reference sequence). Trimming cost V 2 bases and J 5 bases; bases outside gene matches: 5. CDR3 size: 14 residues. The CDR3 protein is CSARSTSGTETQYF. The CDR3 nucleotides are TGCAGTGCTAGATCAACTAGCGGGACTGAGACCCAGTACTTC.

This clonotype was seen just once. The chain uses TRBV7-9 and TRBJ1-1, with D unresolved. Trimming took 5 bases from V and 0 from J, leaving 10 bases between them. Germline V gene data show CDR1 as SEHNR and CDR2 as FQNEAQ (reference sequence). The CDR3 runs 14 residues. The CDR3 here is CASSPPFMNTEAFF. The DNA of the CDR3 is TGTGCCAGCAGCCCGCCTTTCATGAACACTGAAGCTTTCTTT.

The V gene is TRBV7-3, the J gene TRBJ1-2; 8 nucleotides line up with TRBD1. The ends lost 5 bases at V and 3 bases at J; junction bases unmatched: 2. This CDR3 has 13 amino acids. Germline values: CDR1 SGHTA, CDR2 FQGTGA. CDR3 DNA: TGTGCCAGCAGCCCGGACAGGGACTATGGCTACACCTTC. This codes for CASSPDRDYGYTF.

This sequence joins TRBV28 and TRBJ2-3; tentative D call: TRBD2 (6 bases). Deletions cut 6 bases from V and 2 bases from J, with 18 bases between. From germline, CDR1 is MDHEN and CDR2 SYDVKM. The CDR3 extends over 16 amino acids. The CDR3 loop is CASSNRGSSATDTQYF. The CDR3 DNA sequence: TGTGCCAGCAGCAATCGGGGGTCTAGCGCCACAGATACGCAGTATTTT.

This clonotype was detected only a few times. The chain couples TRBV6-2 or TRBV6-3 to TRBJ1-3; a possible D gene is TRBD1 (6 bases). CDR1 is MNHEY, CDR2 SVGEGT, per germline. The CDR3 loop spans 15 amino acids. V was clipped by 5 bases and J by 0 bases, with 11 bases between them. CDR3: CASSDTGSSGNTIYF. CDR3 coding DNA: TGTGCCAGCAGTGATACAGGGTCCTCTGGAAACACCATATATTTT.

The chain employs TRBV6-2 or TRBV6-3 and TRBJ1-5; 8 nucleotides agree with TRBD1. Trimming cost V 5 bases and J 2 bases; bases outside gene matches: 11. The CDR3 totals 17 residues. Germline CDR1 reads MNHEY; CDR2 reads SVGEGT. This CDR3 is CASSKRTGLGGNQPQHF. In DNA form, the CDR3 reads TGTGCCAGCAGTAAGCGGACAGGGTTGGGGGGCAATCAGCCCCAGCATTTT.

The chain has TRBV30 and TRBJ2-7; the D is unclear. The CDR3 loop spans 16 amino acids. CDR1 GTSNPN and CDR2 SVGIG come from the germline V gene (reference sequence). V lost 5 bases and J 0 bases, leaving 20 bases between the germline ends. This CDR3 is CAWSAIRALSSYEQYF. The CDR3 DNA reads as TGTGCCTGGTCCGCGATCCGGGCACTGAGCTCCTACGAGCAGTACTTC.

The V and J genes are TRBV7-2 and TRBJ2-3; tentatively, D is TRBD1 (6 bases). Deletions cut 4 bases from V and 2 bases from J, with 13 bases between. The CDR3 is made up of 15 amino acids. Per germline, CDR1 SGHTA and CDR2 FQGNSA. The CDR3 region has the DNA TGTGCCAGCAGCTCCCAGGGGCTGCTCACAGATACGCAGTATTTT. It codes for CASSSQGLLTDTQYF.

This chain connects TRBV20-1 to TRBJ1-5, with D hard to call. Trimming took 3 bases from V and 7 from J, leaving 19 bases between them. The germline CDR1 and CDR2 sequences are DFQATT and SNEGSKA (reference sequence). The CDR3 loop spans 15 amino acids. CDR3 in amino acids: CSARGREALGQPQHF. The CDR3 DNA reads as TGCAGTGCTAGGGGCCGGGAGGCGCTCGGGCAGCCCCAGCATTTT.

The V and J genes are TRBV20-1 and TRBJ1-1, with a weak D call TRBD1 (5 bases). This CDR3 has 14 residues. Germline assignment: CDR1 DFQATT and CDR2 SNEGSKA (reference sequence). V gave up 4 bases and J gave up 3 bases, with 15 bases separating them. The chain's CDR3 is CSAMAGTWYTEAFF. The DNA of the CDR3 is TGCAGTGCTATGGCCGGGACTTGGTACACTGAAGCTTTCTTT.

This chain links TRBV7-9 with TRBJ2-7, with TRBD1 as a possible D gene (6 bases). Per germline, CDR1 SEHNR and CDR2 FQNEAQ (reference sequence). This CDR3 is built from 15 residues. The V end was cut by 2 bases, the J end by 1 base, with 12 bases between. CDR3 loop: CASSLMGAASYEQYF. The CDR3 DNA reads as TGTGCCAGCAGCTTAATGGGGGCAGCGTCCTACGAGCAGTACTTC.

This clonotype came up a few times. The rearrangement uses TRBV15 and TRBJ1-6, with a possible D match to TRBD1 (6 bases). Germline lookup yields CDR1 LNHNV and CDR2 YYDKDF (reference sequence). V was trimmed by 4 bases and J by 5 bases, leaving 12 bases between them. The CDR3 is 15 residues long. As DNA, the CDR3 is TGTGCCACCAGCACTCGGCGGACAGATAATTCACCCCTCCACTTT. Protein product: CATSTRRTDNSPLHF.

V is TRBV19 and J is TRBJ2-5; no clear D. CDR3 length: 15 amino acids. Germline assignment: CDR1 LNHDA and CDR2 SQIVND (reference sequence). The V end lost 6 bases, the J end lost 1 base, and 15 bases lay between the germline ends. In DNA, the CDR3 is TGTGCCAGTAGACTCGGACGGTCTCCCCAAGAGACCCAGTACTTC. Encoded protein: CASRLGRSPQETQYF.

The chain has TRBV12-3 or TRBV12-4 and TRBJ2-5, with a tentative D call TRBD1 (6 bases). This CDR3 comprises 14 residues. V shed 8 bases and J shed 2 bases, with 15 bases lying between them. The CDR3 nucleotides are TGTGCCAGCGCGTGGCGGACAGTGCAAGAGACCCAGTACTTC. As protein: CASAWRTVQETQYF.